The 20 T cell receptor beta chains in this list originate from one sample, sequenced in a study of blood T cell repertoires in COVID-19. Here immunoSEQ multiplex PCR was the method, and the copy in TCRdb shows in-frame clones only, minus some. In the table there are 8,000 to 10,000 clones, around 78% of which are singletons. Sequenced material: peripheral blood. Receptor source: a human donor in a cohort sampled during active COVID-19.

The rearrangement joins TRBV3-1 (or the pseudogene TRBV3-2) to TRBJ1-3; no definite D call. The V end was cut by 4 bases, the J end by 0 bases, with 7 bases between. This CDR3 is built from 14 residues. Germline CDR1 reads LGHDT; CDR2 reads YNNKEL (reference sequence). CDR3 sequence: CASSLGNSGNTIYF. CDR3 DNA: TGTGCCAGCAGCCTCGGGAACTCTGGAAACACCATATATTTT.

This clone has just one count. Other DNA sequences within the sample encode an identical CDR3. This chain links TRBV5-1 with TRBJ1-2; 8 nucleotides align to TRBD1. From germline, CDR1 is SGHRS and CDR2 YFSETQ. This CDR3 has 13 residues. V shed 4 bases and J 6 bases; nucleotides not matched to a gene: 5. The CDR3 sequence is CASSAQGVDGYTF. The DNA of the CDR3 is TGCGCCAGCAGCGCACAGGGGGTTGATGGCTACACCTTC.

This clone was detected only a few times. The chain uses TRBV12-3 or TRBV12-4 and TRBJ2-1; D uncertain. Between the trimmed V and J ends, which lost 6 bases and 12 bases, there was a span of 12 bases. The CDR3 spans 11 residues. The CDR3 protein is CASSSRLGQFF. DNA of the CDR3: TGTGCCAGCAGCTCAAGGCTAGGGCAGTTCTTC.

The table lists this clone with a count of one. This chain uses TRBV30 with TRBJ2-7; D gene uncertain. Germline V gene data show CDR1 as GTSNPN and CDR2 as SVGIG (reference sequence). The CDR3 sequence is 12 residues long. V was trimmed by 4 bases and J by 4 bases, leaving 11 bases between them. CDR3 in amino acids: CAWNARSYEQYF. DNA for the CDR3: TGTGCCTGGAACGCTAGGAGTTACGAGCAGTACTTC.

The chain combines TRBV6-5 with TRBJ1-2; TRBD1 matches at 7 bases. V shed 6 bases, J shed 2 bases, and the junction held 3 bases outside the gene matches. This CDR3 has 13 amino acids. Germline loops: CDR1 MNHEY, CDR2 SVGAGI. The CDR3 region is CASRPGQNYGYTF. The CDR3 nucleotides read TGTGCCAGCAGACCGGGACAGAACTATGGCTACACCTTC.

This clone has more than one count but fewer than ten. The V and J genes are TRBV29-1 and TRBJ1-5, with 7 bases aligning to TRBD1. Germline loops: CDR1 SQVTM, CDR2 ANQGSEA. Unmatched junction bases numbered 3, after V lost 4 bases and J lost 0 bases. The CDR3 extends over 14 amino acids. The CDR3 DNA reads as TGCAGCGTTGCTCAGGGGGATAGCAATCAGCCCCAGCATTTT. It translates to CSVAQGDSNQPQHF.

This clone was recorded a few times. The rearrangement uses TRBV19 and TRBJ2-7; 9 bases map to TRBD1. Germline V gene sequence: CDR1 LNHDA, CDR2 SQIVND (reference sequence). The junction had 14 bases not matched to a gene; V was cut back by 7 bases and J by 4 bases. There are 16 residues in the CDR3. The CDR3 nucleotides read TGTGCCAGTACCCCCGTTGGGGGACAGGGTCAATACGAGCAGTACTTC. It codes for CASTPVGGQGQYEQYF.

This chain connects TRBV6-1 to TRBJ2-7, with D possibly being TRBD1 (6 bases). CDR1 MNHNS and CDR2 SASEGT come from the germline V gene. The CDR3 extends over 14 amino acids. Trimming shortened V by 1 base and J by 2 bases, and 9 bases separated the two germline ends. In nucleotides, the CDR3 is TGTGCCAGCAGTGAAGAGACAGGACCCTACGAGCAGTACTTC. Protein sequence: CASSEETGPYEQYF.

V gene TRBV7-9 combines with J gene TRBJ1-2; weak D call: TRBD1 (5 bases). Germline-derived CDR1 and CDR2 are SEHNR and FQNEAQ (reference sequence). The V end lost 3 bases, the J end lost 1 base, and 15 bases lay between the germline ends. This CDR3 has 16 residues. The CDR3 loop reads CASSLDPQGYNYGYTF. The CDR3 DNA sequence: TGTGCCAGCAGCTTGGATCCTCAGGGCTATAACTATGGCTACACCTTC.

The chain carries TRBV6-5 and TRBJ2-5, with TRBD1 identical over 9 bases. The CDR3 contains 16 residues. Germline V gene lookup returns CDR1 MNHEY and CDR2 SVGAGI. V trimming: 0 bases; J trimming: 5 bases; junction bases outside the gene matches: 7. CDR3 sequence reads: CASSYSGTGSWETQYF. CDR3 DNA sequence: TGTGCCAGCAGTTACTCCGGGACAGGGTCGTGGGAGACCCAGTACTTC.

The gene calls are TRBV5-4 and TRBJ2-7; 7 nucleotides match TRBD2. The CDR3 has 15 amino acids. CDR1 and CDR2 (germline): SGHNT, YYREEE (reference sequence). J lost 5 bases, V lost 2 bases, and 10 bases had no gene match. CDR3 region: CASSFMGRALHEQYF. The CDR3 nucleotides read TGTGCCAGCAGCTTCATGGGGAGGGCTCTCCACGAGCAGTACTTC.

This rearrangement joins TRBV28 to TRBJ1-2, with D possibly TRBD1 on 6 matching bases. The CDR3 is made up of 14 amino acids. V was cut by 4 bases and J by 5 bases, with 14 bases left in between. CDR1 is MDHEN and CDR2 is SYDVKM in the germline V gene. The DNA for the CDR3 is TGTGCCAGCAGTTATGGGGGAGGGGGTTATGGCTACACCTTC. It yields the protein CASSYGGGGYGYTF.

The chain combines TRBV3-1 (or the pseudogene TRBV3-2) with TRBJ2-7; 8 nucleotides match TRBD1. Germline V gene data show CDR1 as LGHDT and CDR2 as YNNKEL (reference sequence). The V gene end was trimmed by 0 bases and the J gene end by 1 base; junction bases not matched to a gene: 11. The CDR3 runs to 18 residues. The CDR3 bases are TGTGCCAGCAGCCAAGAAGGGGTGGTGACAGGGGCGTCCTACGAGCAGTACTTC. This encodes CASSQEGVVTGASYEQYF.

This CDR3 is CASTSTGDGPYEQYF. The CDR3 DNA sequence: TGCGCCAGCACCTCGACAGGGGATGGACCCTACGAGCAGTACTTC. This chain connects TRBV4-1 to TRBJ2-7, with 8 bases matching TRBD1. J gave up 2 bases and V 7 bases, and 10 bases lay outside the gene matches. The CDR3 spans 15 residues. Germline V gives CDR1 MGHRA, CDR2 YSYEKL.

This clone was picked up a small number of times. J is TRBJ2-7 and V is TRBV29-1, with 8 bases lining up with TRBD1. Germline values: CDR1 SQVTM, CDR2 ANQGSEA. This CDR3 is 14 amino acids long. J gave up 7 bases and V 5 bases, and 13 bases lay outside the gene matches. The CDR3, as DNA: TGCAGCGTTTTATCCGGGACAGGCTTACGAGAGCAGTACTTC. This gives the protein CSVLSGTGLREQYF.

The chain joins TRBV2 to TRBJ1-6; perhaps TRBD1 as D (5 bases). The germline V gene encodes CDR1 SNHLY and CDR2 FYNNEI. The CDR3 is 13 residues long. The V end was cut by 4 bases, the J end by 7 bases, with 8 bases between. The chain's CDR3 is CASSADSNSPLHF. CDR3 nucleotide sequence: TGTGCCAGCAGTGCAGACAGCAATTCACCCCTCCACTTT.

The rearrangement uses TRBV18 and TRBJ2-1; no firm D call. Looked up from germline, CDR1 is KGHSH and CDR2 is LQKENI. The CDR3 sequence is 12 residues long. The V gene lost 3 bases and the J gene lost 5 bases, with 5 bases spanning the gap. This CDR3 is CASSPQDNEQFF. In DNA form, the CDR3 reads TGTGCCAGCTCACCTCAGGACAATGAGCAGTTCTTC.

This rearrangement joins TRBV20-1 to TRBJ2-7; D tentatively fits TRBD1 or TRBD2 (5 bases each). Trimming cost V 3 bases and J 3 bases, with 15 bases left between them. This CDR3 is 14 amino acids long. Germline loops: CDR1 DFQATT, CDR2 SNEGSKA (reference sequence). The CDR3 sequence: CSASGGDTFYEQYF. CDR3 in DNA: TGCAGTGCTAGTGGGGGAGATACATTCTACGAGCAGTACTTC.

The CDR3 DNA reads TGTGCCAGCGGGCTGCGGCAGGGGGCTGGTGGCTACACCTTC. This translates into CASGLRQGAGGYTF. The chain carries TRBV2 and TRBJ1-2, with 8 bases lining up with TRBD1. The V and J ends lost 8 bases and 7 bases, in that order; junction bases with no gene match: 12. Germline V lookup: CDR1 SNHLY, CDR2 FYNNEI. CDR3 length equals 14 residues.

The DNA for the CDR3 is TGTGCCAGCAGTGCTCCGGGACAGGGGTATGGTTCACCCCTCCACTTT. It is translated as CASSAPGQGYGSPLHF. This chain links TRBV5-4 with TRBJ1-6; 10 bases are shared with TRBD1. V shed 5 bases and J 9 bases; nucleotides not matched to a gene: 11. CDR1 and CDR2 from the germline V gene are SGHNT and YYREEE (reference sequence). The CDR3 length is 16 residues.